This paragraph reports one T cell receptor (beta chain). The data were obtained in a study of blood T cell repertoires in COVID-19. The assay was immunoSEQ multiplex PCR, and TCRdb's table has in-frame clones only and misses some. The table shows about 200,000 clones, with about 76% occurring only once. The sequence was collected from a middle-aged woman with COVID-19, enrolled during active disease. Sequencing used peripheral blood.

The CDR3 DNA reads TGTGCCAGCATTATTGGCAGAAATACCAACTATGGCTACACCTTC. Translated: CASIIGRNTNYGYTF. This rearrangement joins TRBV2 to TRBJ1-2, with no clear D. V gave up 7 bases and J gave up 2 bases, with 17 bases separating them. The germline V gene encodes CDR1 SNHLY and CDR2 FYNNEI. This CDR3 comprises 15 residues.